This T cell receptor beta chain was sequenced for a study of T cells in Graves' hyperthyroidism and ophthalmopathy. The sample holds many counts of this clonotype. The antigen remains unidentified. The germline V gene encodes CDR1 SGHTA and CDR2 FQGTGA. Trimming took 1 base from V and 0 from J, leaving 13 bases between them. The length of the CDR3 is 18 residues. Broader study findings: Through a model of 13 V-J features, ophthalmopathy was separated from stable hyperthyroidism.

Not enrolled were patients with uncontrolled infection, other autoimmune disease, pregnancy or lactation. Amplification of TCR beta CDR3 regions used RNA as the template. The HTBI primer set was used in a first-round RT-PCR of the TCR CDR3. TCRdb ran MiXCR on the multiplex PCR reads and lists one entry per CDR3 protein. Among some 760,000 distinct CDR3 sequences listed, around 13% were seen once. This clonotype was sampled from a woman aged 18-29 years with Graves' hyperthyroidism. The sequencing input was blood. The gene calls are TRBV7-3 and TRBJ2-6; no clear D. The CDR3 region is CASSLILPSSSGANVLTF. CDR3 sequence (DNA): TGTGCCAGCAGCTTAATCCTACCCTCCAGCTCTGGGGCCAACGTCCTGACTTTC.